The rows below give T cell receptor beta chains drawn from one sample of a study of blood T cell repertoires in COVID-19. This table comes from immunoSEQ multiplex PCR, and its TCRdb copy is limited to in-frame clones, with some not included. Of approximately 470,000 clones listed, roughly 87% are singletons. The sample was PBMCs or T cells enriched from blood (not recorded which). The receptors were gathered from a woman under 30 who had recovered from COVID-19. The CDR3 runs from the conserved cysteine through the conserved F or W. A D gene is named only where the DNA matches it firmly. Not every row has a clone size; where given, it reads once, few, many or a size class.

clone_size,v_call,d_call,j_call,cdr3_aa,cdr3_nt
NA,TRBV20-1,NA,TRBJ1-2,CSASFGYTF,TGCAGTGCTAGCTTTGGCTACACCTTC
NA,TRBV11-2,TRBD1,TRBJ1-1,CASTEGGWGAHLAGTEAFF,TGTGCCAGCACTGAAGGGGGCTGGGGGGCGCATTTAGCGGGGACTGAAGCTTTCTTT
NA,TRBV29-1,NA,TRBJ1-1,CSVQGIRTEAFF,TGCAGCGTTCAGGGGATCAGGACTGAAGCTTTCTTT
NA,TRBV28,NA,TRBJ2-5,CASSLWGQSMQTQYF,TGTGCCAGCAGTTTATGGGGACAATCAATGCAGACCCAGTACTTC
NA,TRBV24-1,NA,TRBJ1-5,CATSDSENIPNPLSNQPQHF,TGTGCCACCAGTGATTCCGAGAATATTCCTAACCCCCTTAGCAATCAGCCCCAGCATTTT
few,TRBV7-9,NA,TRBJ2-1,CASSSAPSYNEQFF,TGTGCCAGTTCTAGCGCCCCCTCCTACAATGAGCAGTTCTTC
NA,TRBV4-1,NA,TRBJ1-5,CASSQVRGPNQPQHF,TGCGCCAGCAGCCAAGTCAGGGGCCCCAATCAGCCCCAGCATTTT
NA,TRBV18,TRBD1,TRBJ1-6,CASSPGTGGDNSPLHF,TGTGCCAGCTCCCCCGGGACAGGGGGCGATAATTCACCCCTCCACTTT
NA,TRBV30,NA,TRBJ1-5,CAWSVKANQPQHF,TGTGCCTGGAGTGTCAAAGCGAATCAGCCCCAGCATTTT
once,TRBV10-3,TRBD1,TRBJ1-2,CAITYDRDNGYTF,TGTGCCATCACTTACGACAGGGATAATGGCTACACCTTC
NA,TRBV5-1,TRBD1,TRBJ1-1,CATKLGTGSYTEAFF,TGCGCCACCAAACTCGGGACAGGGTCTTACACTGAAGCTTTCTTT
NA,TRBV4-2,NA,TRBJ1-5,CASSLEGQTNQPQHF,TGTGCCAGCAGCCTCGAAGGACAGACTAATCAGCCCCAGCATTTT
NA,TRBV13,TRBD1,TRBJ2-1,CASSLRDRGLYNEQFF,TGTGCCAGCAGCTTAAGGGACAGGGGGCTGTACAATGAGCAGTTCTTC
NA,TRBV30,NA,TRBJ2-1,CAWSEERLGGPPNEQFF,TGTGCCTGGAGTGAAGAAAGGCTGGGCGGGCCCCCCAATGAGCAGTTCTTC
NA,TRBV5-6,NA,TRBJ1-5,CASSDRYQPQHF,TGTGCCAGCAGCGACAGATATCAGCCCCAGCATTTT
NA,TRBV5-1,TRBD2,TRBJ2-1,CASSWGTISNEQFF,TGCGCCAGCAGCTGGGGGACTATTTCGAATGAGCAGTTCTTC
NA,TRBV6-5,TRBD2,TRBJ2-3,CASTGTSGITDTQYF,TGTGCCAGCACGGGAACTAGCGGGATCACAGATACGCAGTATTTT
NA,TRBV5-4,NA,TRBJ2-2,CASSLVGAGTGELFF,TGTGCCAGCAGCTTGGTTGGGGCCGGCACCGGGGAGCTGTTTTTT
NA,TRBV10-2,NA,TRBJ2-5,CASNPGTSVLETQYF,TGCGCCAGCAACCCCGGGACTTCTGTGTTAGAGACCCAGTACTTC
NA,TRBV30,NA,TRBJ1-2,CAWSVGQSYGYTF,TGTGCCTGGAGTGTAGGACAGTCCTATGGCTACACCTTC
NA,TRBV6-1,NA,TRBJ1-2,CASSERGSGGYTF,TGTGCCAGCAGTGAAAGGGGTTCGGGCGGCTACACCTTC
NA,TRBV30,NA,TRBJ1-2,CAWALQGGYGYTF,TGTGCCTGGGCCCTACAGGGTGGCTATGGCTACACCTTC
NA,TRBV20-1,TRBD2,TRBJ2-5,CSASLVAGGLEETQYF,TGCAGTGCTAGTTTGGTAGCGGGGGGTTTGGAGGAGACCCAGTACTTC
NA,TRBV5-8,NA,TRBJ1-1,CASSLLAGGVNTEAFF,TGTGCCAGCAGCTTGCTCGCGGGGGGGGTTAACACTGAAGCTTTCTTT
NA,TRBV7-8,TRBD2,TRBJ2-1,CASSPGTSGGAHNEQFF,TGTGCCAGCAGCCCGGGGACTAGCGGGGGGGCCCACAATGAGCAGTTCTTC
NA,TRBV30,NA,TRBJ1-4,CALSRGNEKLFF,TGTGCACTTAGTCGTGGTAATGAAAAACTGTTTTTT
NA,TRBV11-2,NA,TRBJ2-2,CASSSVYMNTGELFF,TGTGCCAGCAGCTCAGTGTACATGAACACCGGGGAGCTGTTTTTT
NA,TRBV30,NA,TRBJ1-2,CAWSSPGGGYTF,TGTGCCTGGAGTTCGCCGGGGGGAGGCTACACCTTC
NA,TRBV28,NA,TRBJ2-3,CASSLVRDTNTDTQYF,TGTGCCAGCAGTTTAGTCCGGGACACCAACACAGATACGCAGTATTTT
NA,TRBV30,TRBD1,TRBJ1-1,CAWHPDRGRPEGTEAFF,TGTGCCTGGCACCCCGACAGGGGGCGCCCCGAGGGAACTGAAGCTTTCTTT
once,TRBV27,TRBD1,TRBJ1-2,CASGTGLYGYTF,TGTGCCAGCGGGACAGGACTCTATGGCTACACCTTC
NA,TRBV4-2,NA,TRBJ1-2,CASSQESRGRDYGYTF,TGTGCCAGCAGCCAAGAATCCAGGGGCCGGGACTATGGCTACACCTTC
NA,TRBV10-3,NA,TRBJ1-5,CAISGRENTLNQPQHF,TGTGCCATCAGTGGGCGGGAAAATACCTTAAATCAGCCCCAGCATTTT
NA,TRBV19,NA,TRBJ1-4,CASSSGRAYEKLFF,TGTGCCAGTAGTAGTGGCAGGGCCTATGAAAAACTGTTTTTT
NA,TRBV12-3/TRBV12-4,NA,TRBJ2-5,CASSTDNQETQYF,TGTGCCAGCAGTACGGACAACCAAGAGACCCAGTACTTC
NA,TRBV7-9,NA,TRBJ1-1,CASSPLPREAFF,TGTGCCAGCAGCCCCCTTCCCCGTGAAGCTTTCTTT
NA,TRBV30,NA,TRBJ1-1,CGFRRLNTEAFF,TGTGGCTTTAGGCGACTCAACACTGAAGCTTTCTTT
NA,TRBV30,NA,TRBJ1-1,CAWSATGNTEAFF,TGTGCCTGGAGTGCTACAGGGAACACTGAAGCTTTCTTT
NA,TRBV25-1,TRBD2,TRBJ2-3,CASSLAGGRSDTQYF,TGTGCCAGCAGTCTAGCGGGGGGGCGGTCAGATACGCAGTATTTT
NA,TRBV5-1,TRBD1,TRBJ1-1,CASSVQGGTEAFF,TGCGCCAGCAGCGTACAGGGGGGGACTGAAGCTTTCTTT
once,TRBV4-1,TRBD1,TRBJ2-2,CASSHYSGTDDTGELFF,TGCGCCAGCAGCCATTACTCCGGGACAGACGACACCGGGGAGCTGTTTTTT
NA,TRBV2,NA,TRBJ1-1,CASSRQDEAFF,TGTGCCAGCAGTCGCCAGGATGAAGCTTTCTTT
NA,TRBV2,NA,TRBJ1-1,CASSGRGPGPMNTEAFF,TGTGCCAGCAGTGGGCGGGGCCCCGGGCCAATGAACACTGAAGCTTTCTTT
NA,TRBV2,TRBD1,TRBJ1-5,CASSSGTGVDQPQHF,TGTGCCAGCAGTTCCGGGACAGGGGTCGATCAGCCCCAGCATTTT
NA,TRBV12-5,NA,TRBJ1-5,CASGLDTGGNQPQHF,TGTGCTAGTGGTTTGGATACAGGAGGCAATCAGCCCCAGCATTTT
NA,TRBV10-3,NA,TRBJ1-1,CAISASRENTEAFF,TGTGCCATCAGCGCCTCCCGGGAGAACACTGAAGCTTTCTTT